This TCR beta chain was profiled in a study of blood T cell repertoires in COVID-19. Study details: Specimens from acute and convalescent COVID-19 originated in the United States, Italy and Spain. T cells, B-cell-depleted T cells, or PBMCs supplied cDNA or gDNA.

Study processing details: Estimated nucleated cell counts came from reference gene primer amplification. Repertoires were generated with immunoSEQ multiplex PCR, while TCRdb's copy carries only in-frame clones and drops some. D and trimming were read from the DNA, whereas the V and J calls and clone size are those reported in that table. This table has about 210,000 clones, 80% to 90% appearing once. This CDR3 has 13 amino acids. V trimming: 9 bases; J trimming: 2 bases; junction bases outside the gene matches: 4. Germline values: CDR1 WSHSY, CDR2 SAAADI. This receptor was identified in a man aged 18 to 30 with active or convalescent COVID-19. Sequences were obtained from peripheral blood. V usage is TRBV10-2 and J usage is TRBJ1-2, with 9 nucleotides matching TRBD1. CDR3: CASSDRGNYGYTF. The DNA for the CDR3 is TGCGCCAGTTCGGACAGGGGAAACTATGGCTACACCTTC.